This T cell receptor beta chain derives from a study of T cells in Graves' hyperthyroidism and ophthalmopathy. About this clonotype: A read error may explain this, as a much larger clone is one base away.

RNA transcripts provided the source from which TCR beta CDR3 regions were amplified. Carried out on the TCR CDR3, a first-round RT-PCR used the HTBI primer set. TCRdb re-called the multiplex PCR reads through MiXCR, storing one row per CDR3 protein. The top ten hold roughly 50% of the sample, which has around 290,000 distinct CDR3 sequences, approximately 15% seen once. CDR3 length: 11 residues. CDR1 and CDR2 from the germline V gene are MDHEN and SYDVKM. The V and J genes are TRBV28 and TRBJ1-2; unclear D gene. This receptor was taken from a woman aged 55-70 years with Graves' ophthalmopathy. The specimen sequenced was blood. The CDR3 loop is CASRLQYGYTF. The CDR3 bases are TGTGCCAGCCGTTTACAATATGGCTACACCTTC.